This T cell receptor (beta chain) was profiled in a study of shared clonotypes between healthy human individuals. This CDR3 has 15 amino acids. Germline-derived CDR1 and CDR2 are KGHSH and LQKENI. Libraries were prepared by immunoSEQ multiplex PCR; TCRdb keeps only in-frame clonotypes and omits some of them. The sample records a few million clones, 90% to 95% being singletons. Worth noting for this clone: No conserved phenylalanine or tryptophan is present at the end of the CDR3, so a read error is the likely explanation.

The sequenced sample consisted of naive CD4+ T cells from PBMCs. Sample subset: CD45RA+ positively selected. The clonotype originates from a man aged 18 to 29 in good health. Some clones in this sample may be carry-over from other donors' samples. This chain uses TRBV18 with TRBJ1-2; the match to TRBD1 covers 8 bases. The CDR3 sequence is CVSSPDTGGNYGYTS. The DNA of the CDR3 is TGTGTCAGCTCACCCGACACAGGGGGGAACTATGGCTACACCTCC.